This TCR beta chain is drawn from a study of cytomegalovirus exposure and HLA in healthy donors. In regard to this clone: Distinct nucleotide sequences in the sample also encode this CDR3.

Primers included in the PCR were 60 Vbeta and 13 Jbeta primers. TCRdb's copy holds only in-frame clones and misses some; the assay was immunoSEQ multiplex PCR. The sample lists some 150,000 clones, about 70% occurring once. Sequenced material: PBMCs. The source of this sequence is a man in his 60s in good health and CMV-seronegative.

The CDR3 sequence: CASSLASGTYNEQFF. CDR3 DNA: TGTGCCAGCAGCTTAGCTAGCGGGACTTACAATGAGCAGTTCTTC. The J gene is TRBJ2-1, the V gene TRBV7-2, with TRBD2 matching 8 bases. Germline V gene data show CDR1 as SGHTA and CDR2 as FQGNSA. The CDR3 has 15 residues. J was trimmed by 4 bases and V by 0 bases; bases with no gene match: 2.